This T cell receptor (beta chain) came from a study of Graves' ophthalmopathy and Graves' hyperthyroidism. In the study overall: Absence of ophthalmopathy within 18 months of follow-up defined stable hyperthyroidism. Broader study findings: As the model predicted ophthalmopathy progression, it achieved a sensitivity of about 71% and a specificity of approximately 72%.

Hyperthyroidism patients, all newly diagnosed, had under 2 months' duration and ages of 18 to 65. Beta-chain TCR CDR3 regions were amplified from RNA transcripts. HTBI primers served in a first-round RT-PCR, which a second-round multiplex PCR followed. TCRdb reprocessed the multiplex PCR reads with MiXCR, giving one entry per CDR3 protein. The sample holds over a million distinct CDR3 sequences; 35% to 45% are singletons and the top ten take around 10%. Only a few counts were recorded for this clonotype. The antigen is undetermined. The CDR3 is 14 amino acids. The V end lost 0 bases, the J end lost 5 bases, and 10 bases lay between the germline ends. The germline CDR1 and CDR2 sequences are KGHSH and LQKENI.

The receptor comes from an adult man with Graves' hyperthyroidism. This chain connects TRBV18 to TRBJ2-5; weak D call: TRBD2 (5 bases). What was sequenced was peripheral blood or thyroid tissue (not recorded which). The CDR3 nucleotides are TGTGCCAGCTCACCACCGGTGGGAGACGAGACCCAGTACTTC. Protein: CASSPPVGDETQYF.